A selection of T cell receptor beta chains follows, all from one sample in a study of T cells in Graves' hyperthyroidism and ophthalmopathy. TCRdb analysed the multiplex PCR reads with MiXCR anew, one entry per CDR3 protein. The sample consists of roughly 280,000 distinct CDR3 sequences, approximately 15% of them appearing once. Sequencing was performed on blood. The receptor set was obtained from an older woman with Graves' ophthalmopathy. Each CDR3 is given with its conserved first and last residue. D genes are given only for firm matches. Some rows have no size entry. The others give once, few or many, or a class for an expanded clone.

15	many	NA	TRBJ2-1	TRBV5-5	TGTGCCAGCAGCCCCCGGGAAGTCGTGCTAAATGAGCAGTTCTTC	CASSPREVVLNEQFF
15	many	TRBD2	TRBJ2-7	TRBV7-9	TGTGCCAGCAGCTTAGACTGGGGAGGGTCCTACGAGCAGTACTTC	CASSLDWGGSYEQYF
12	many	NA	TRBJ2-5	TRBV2	TGTGCCACAGGACAGACACAAGAGACCCAGTACTTC	CATGQTQETQYF
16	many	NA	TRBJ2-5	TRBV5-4	TGTGCCAGCAGCTTGTCGGGGTTGGGGTACCAAGAGACCCAGTACTTC	CASSLSGLGYQETQYF
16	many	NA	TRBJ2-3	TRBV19	TGTGCCAGTAGTATATTTCATCGGGGTGGTACAGATACGCAGTATTTT	CASSIFHRGGTDTQYF
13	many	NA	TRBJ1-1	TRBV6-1	TGTGCCAGCAGTGAAACCACAACACGGGAAGCTTTCTTT	CASSETTTREAFF
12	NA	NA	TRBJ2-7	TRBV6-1	TGTGCCAGCAGGAGGATTCCGGGGAAGCAGTACTTC	CASRRIPGKQYF
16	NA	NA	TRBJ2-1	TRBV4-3	TGCGCCAGCAGCCAAGATGGTAGGGCCTCATCGAATGAGCAGTTCTTC	CASSQDGRASSNEQFF
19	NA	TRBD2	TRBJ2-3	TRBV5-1	TGCGCCAGCAGCTCCCCAAGCGGGTCGGGACTAGTCATCACAGATACGCAGTATTTT	CASSSPSGSGLVITDTQYF
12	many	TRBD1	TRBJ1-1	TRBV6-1	TGTGCCAGCACAACCACAGGGGCTGAAGCTTTCTTT	CASTTTGAEAFF
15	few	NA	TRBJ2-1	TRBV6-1	TGTGCCAGCACCGCAGCAATCAGGGGAGACAATGAGCAGTTCTTC	CASTAAIRGDNEQFF
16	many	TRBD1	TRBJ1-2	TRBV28	TGTGCCAGCAGTTTACAAACACCGGGACAGGGCCATGGCTACACCTTC	CASSLQTPGQGHGYTF
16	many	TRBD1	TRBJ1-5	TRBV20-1	TGCAGTGCTAGAGATCGCCGCCAGGGGGCGGACCAGCCCCAGCATTTT	CSARDRRQGADQPQHF
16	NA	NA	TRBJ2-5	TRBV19	TGTGCCAGTAGTATAGATACTTCGGTCGGGGAAGAGACCCAGTACTTC	CASSIDTSVGEETQYF
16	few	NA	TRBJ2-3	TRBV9	TGTGCCAGCAGCCTTGGTATATCGGTAAGCACAGATACGCAGTATTTT	CASSLGISVSTDTQYF
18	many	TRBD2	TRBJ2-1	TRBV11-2	TGTGCCAGCAGCTTGGGACTAGCGGGAGGCCGGGTGTACAATGAGCAGTTCTTC	CASSLGLAGGRVYNEQFF
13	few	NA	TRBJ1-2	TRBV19	TGTGCCAGTACCCGGACATTAAACTATGGCTACACCTTC	CASTRTLNYGYTF
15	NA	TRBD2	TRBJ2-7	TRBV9	TGTGCCAGCAGCGTAAGTGCGGGAGGATACTACGAGCAGTACTTC	CASSVSAGGYYEQYF
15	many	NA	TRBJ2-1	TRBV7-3	TGTGCCAGCAGCTTAAGGCAGGGCTTGTGGAATGAGCAGTTCTTC	CASSLRQGLWNEQFF
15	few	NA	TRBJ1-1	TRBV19	TGTGCCAGTAGAATCGGAGACTCGCTGAACACTGAAGCTTTCTTT	CASRIGDSLNTEAFF
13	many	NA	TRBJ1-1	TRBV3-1	TGTGCCAGCAGCCAATATATAAACACTGAAGCTTTCTTT	CASSQYINTEAFF
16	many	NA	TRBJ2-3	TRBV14	TGTGCCAGCAGCCAAGGAACCTCTTGGGCTGCAGATACGCAGTATTTT	CASSQGTSWAADTQYF
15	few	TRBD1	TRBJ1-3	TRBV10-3	TGTGCCATCAGTGAGAACAGGGGCTCTGGAAACACCATATATTTT	CAISENRGSGNTIYF
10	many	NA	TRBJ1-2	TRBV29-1	TGCAGCGTTGACGGGGATGGCTACACCTTC	CSVDGDGYTF
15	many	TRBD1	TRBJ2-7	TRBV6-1	TGTGCCAGCAGTGGGATAGGACAGGGAACCTACGAGCAGTACTTC	CASSGIGQGTYEQYF
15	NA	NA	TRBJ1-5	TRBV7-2	TGCGCCAGCAGCGACCAACAGGGAAACAGTCAGCCCCAGCATTTT	CASSDQQGNSQPQHF
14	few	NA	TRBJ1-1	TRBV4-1	TGCGCCAGCAGCCACCCAGGACGGAACACTGAAGCTTTCTTT	CASSHPGRNTEAFF
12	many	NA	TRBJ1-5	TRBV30	TGTGCCTGGGAACAGGGAGATCAGCCCCAGCATTTT	CAWEQGDQPQHF
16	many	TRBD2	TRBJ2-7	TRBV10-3	TGTGCCATCAGTGAGTTCCTAGCGGGAGGTTTATACGAGCAGTACTTC	CAISEFLAGGLYEQYF
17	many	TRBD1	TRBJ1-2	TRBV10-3	TGTGCCATCAGTGAGCTTAATCCGGGACAGGGGGCCTACGGCTACACCTTC	CAISELNPGQGAYGYTF
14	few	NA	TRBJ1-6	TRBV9	TGTGCCAGCAGCGCCGGGCAGGTTAATTCACCCCTCCACTTT	CASSAGQVNSPLHF
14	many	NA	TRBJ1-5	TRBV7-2	TGTGCCAGCACTCTTAGGGGGATCAATCAGCCCCAGCATTTT	CASTLRGINQPQHF
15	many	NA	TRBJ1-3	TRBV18	TGTGCCAGCTCACCACGATCTGCTGGTGGAAACACCATATATTTT	CASSPRSAGGNTIYF
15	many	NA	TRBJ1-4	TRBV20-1	TGCAGTGCTAGACCAGGACAGACACCTAATGAAAAACTGTTTTTT	CSARPGQTPNEKLFF
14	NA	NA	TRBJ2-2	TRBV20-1	TGCAGTGCTAGACCCAGGTTAAACACCGGGGAGCTGTTTTTT	CSARPRLNTGELFF
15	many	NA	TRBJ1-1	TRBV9	TGTGCCAGCAGCGTAGTCGGGGACGCGGACACTGAAGCTTTCTTT	CASSVVGDADTEAFF
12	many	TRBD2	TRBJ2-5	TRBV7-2	TGTGCCAGCAGTTGGGGGGGAGGGACCCAGTACTTC	CASSWGGGTQYF